These 25 T cell receptor beta chains originate from one sample sequenced in a study of T cell responses to AZD1222 COVID-19 vaccine. Clones were read by immunoSEQ multiplex PCR, and TCRdb kept only the in-frame ones, dropping some. The table records about 140,000 clones, 80% to 90% of them present only once. The sample here was peripheral blood, taken on day 0 of AZD1222 vaccination. All receptors derive from an adult in good health.

V and J are TRBV25-1 and TRBJ2-7, with TRBD1 identical over 8 bases. Germline V gene data show CDR1 as MGHDK and CDR2 as SYGVNS. CDR3 length equals 14 residues. V trimming: 3 bases; J trimming: 3 bases; junction bases outside the gene matches: 4. The CDR3 reads CASSDRGPYYEQYF. Written as DNA, the CDR3 is TGTGCCAGCAGTGACAGGGGGCCCTACTACGAGCAGTACTTC.

The gene calls are TRBV15 and TRBJ2-7; D is tentatively TRBD1 or TRBD2 (5 bases each). This CDR3 contains 14 residues. The germline V gene has CDR1 LNHNV and CDR2 YYDKDF (reference sequence). Trimming left V 9 bases short and J 0 bases short, with 15 bases between. Written as DNA, the CDR3 is TGTGCCACATCCAGGGACCGGGGCTCCTACGAGCAGTACTTC. It specifies CATSRDRGSYEQYF.

The chain is built from TRBV7-6 and TRBJ1-3, with D possibly being TRBD1 (6 bases). Germline V gene lookup returns CDR1 SGHVS and CDR2 FNYEAQ. The germline V and J ends were trimmed by 0 bases and 2 bases, with 14 bases remaining between them. The CDR3 covers 17 residues. As DNA, the CDR3 is TGTGCCAGCAGCTTAGCGATTACAGGGAAAACTGGAAACACCATATATTTT. Its protein is CASSLAITGKTGNTIYF.

V and J are TRBV7-2 and TRBJ1-5; a possible D gene is TRBD1 (6 bases). Germline assignment: CDR1 SGHTA and CDR2 FQGNSA. Trimming removed 2 bases from V and 5 bases from J, with 16 bases in between. The CDR3 loop spans 16 amino acids. The CDR3, as DNA: TGTGCCAGCAGCTTACTTGGGGGGCGAATGGATCAGCCCCAGCATTTT. Encoded protein: CASSLLGGRMDQPQHF.

The chain couples TRBV2 to TRBJ1-5, with D perhaps TRBD1 (6 bases). Germline CDR1 SNHLY, CDR2 FYNNEI. The length of the CDR3 is 14 residues. Trimming pared 5 bases from V and 6 bases from J, leaving 14 bases between. The chain's CDR3 is CASSRGGVVQPQHF. The CDR3 DNA follows: TGTGCCAGCAGTCGAGGGGGGGTTGTTCAGCCCCAGCATTTT.

This chain uses TRBV18 with TRBJ1-5; 7 positions agree with TRBD1. J gave up 7 bases and V 2 bases, and 14 bases lay outside the gene matches. Looked up from germline, CDR1 is KGHSH and CDR2 is LQKENI. The CDR3 is 17 amino acids. The CDR3 loop is CASSPNHGRGPRQPQHF. CDR3 nucleotides: TGTGCCAGCTCACCAAACCATGGGAGGGGGCCTCGGCAGCCCCAGCATTTT.

Notes on this clone: Other DNA variants within this sample encode the same CDR3. The chain has TRBV6-5 and TRBJ1-5; no clear D. This CDR3 is built from 13 residues. V was clipped by 1 base and J by 6 bases, with 7 bases between them. Per germline, CDR1 MNHEY and CDR2 SVGAGI. Here the CDR3 DNA reads TGTGCCAGCAGTTACTTGAAAGGTCAGCCCCAGCATTTT. It encodes CASSYLKGQPQHF.

The rearrangement uses TRBV27 and TRBJ2-7; 7 bases map to TRBD1. Germline trimming cut 4 bases from V and 2 bases from J; bases unmatched to any gene: 8. The CDR3 contains 15 residues. Germline V gene data show CDR1 as MNHEY and CDR2 as SMNVEV (reference sequence). The CDR3 reads CASSSPGQSAYEQYF. CDR3 in DNA: TGTGCCAGCAGTTCTCCGGGACAGTCTGCCTACGAGCAGTACTTC.

The gene calls are TRBV18 and TRBJ1-1; 10 nucleotides line up with TRBD1. This CDR3 region has 19 residues. In germline, CDR1 is KGHSH, CDR2 LQKENI. Losses at the gene ends were 3 bases for V and 1 base for J; bases not matched to a gene: 14. DNA of the CDR3: TGTGCCAGCTCACCGCGCTTGACTTCAGGGACAGGGGAGAACACTGAAGCTTTCTTT. This gives the protein CASSPRLTSGTGENTEAFF. The full variable domain, its missing parts supplied by reference TRBV18 and TRBJ1-1, is NAGVMQNPRHLVRRRGQEARLRCSPMKGHSHVYWYRQLPEEGLKFMVYLQKENIIDESGMPKERFSAEFPKEGPSILRIQQVVRGDSAAYFCASSPRLTSGTGENTEAFFGQGTRLTVV.

The CDR3 DNA sequence: TGTGCCACCAGCGACGATAACTATGGCTACACCTTC. It yields the protein CATSDDNYGYTF. V and J are TRBV24-1 and TRBJ1-2; D not resolved. The V end was cut by 7 bases, the J end by 1 base, with 6 bases between. The V gene's germline CDR1 is KGHDR and CDR2 SFDVKD. The CDR3 covers 12 residues.

This clone has a handful of counts. This chain links TRBV15 with TRBJ2-7, with a tentative D call TRBD1 (5 bases). V lost 1 base to trimming and J lost 4 bases, with 5 bases between them. Germline V gives CDR1 LNHNV, CDR2 YYDKDF (reference sequence). The CDR3 covers 12 residues. The DNA for the CDR3 is TGTGCCACCAGCAGAGCAGGGTACGAGCAGTACTTC. Translating it yields CATSRAGYEQYF.

The rearrangement joins TRBV6-5 to TRBJ2-1; tentatively, D is TRBD2 (5 bases). With 3 bases removed from V and 6 bases from J, the gap between germline ends came to 12 bases. The CDR3 totals 14 residues. In germline, CDR1 is MNHEY, CDR2 SVGAGI. The chain's CDR3 is CASSYGLLGNEQFF. The DNA for the CDR3 is TGTGCCAGCAGTTATGGACTGTTAGGCAATGAGCAGTTCTTC.

The chain has TRBV11-2 and TRBJ1-1; possible D gene TRBD1, 5 bases. Germline CDR1 and CDR2: SGHAT and FQNNGV. The germline V and J ends were trimmed by 7 bases and 6 bases, with 15 bases remaining between them. This CDR3 has 13 amino acids. CDR3: CASTPQGVAEAFF. Written as DNA, the CDR3 is TGTGCCAGCACCCCCCAGGGAGTGGCTGAAGCTTTCTTT.

V gene TRBV5-1 combines with J gene TRBJ2-4; TRBD2 might be the D (5 bases). The V end was cut by 5 bases, the J end by 7 bases, with 37 bases between. Germline V gene data show CDR1 as SGHRS and CDR2 as YFSETQ. This CDR3 has 21 residues. The CDR3 loop reads CASRAIAPRGQNVSSWNIQYF. Here the CDR3 DNA reads TGCGCCAGCAGGGCTATTGCCCCCAGAGGGCAGAACGTCTCATCATGGAACATTCAGTACTTC.

This chain links TRBV24-1 with TRBJ2-7; TRBD1 might be the D (5 bases). Between the trimmed V and J ends, which lost 4 bases and 6 bases, there was a span of 12 bases. CDR3 length equals 13 residues. The germline gives CDR1 KGHDR, CDR2 SFDVKD. CDR3 sequence: CATSDRQGAEQYF. The CDR3 region has the DNA TGTGCCACCAGTGACCGTCAGGGTGCCGAGCAGTACTTC.

This chain connects TRBV27 to TRBJ1-2, with TRBD1 as a possible D gene (6 bases). V was shortened by 4 bases and J by 4 bases, with 13 bases between the two germline ends. CDR1 and CDR2 from the germline V gene are MNHEY and SMNVEV (reference sequence). There are 14 residues in the CDR3. CDR3 residues: CASSYRDKGYGYTF. CDR3 nucleotide sequence: TGTGCCAGCAGTTACCGGGACAAGGGCTATGGCTACACCTTC.

The chain uses TRBV19 and TRBJ1-5; 7 bases line up with TRBD1. J gave up 1 base and V 8 bases, and 5 bases lay outside the gene matches. Germline CDR1 LNHDA, CDR2 SQIVND (reference sequence). This CDR3 is 14 amino acids long. The CDR3 DNA is TGTGCCAGTTTGAACAGGGGAAGCAATCAGCCCCAGCATTTT. This encodes CASLNRGSNQPQHF.

This clone was observed a handful of times. The chain links TRBV4-1 to TRBJ1-2; 7 nucleotides align to TRBD1. Germline assignment: CDR1 MGHRA and CDR2 YSYEKL. The V and J ends lost 1 base and 8 bases, in that order; junction bases with no gene match: 10. The CDR3 spans 15 residues. CDR3 nucleotides: TGCGCCAGCAGCCAAGTGATGAGTACAGGGGTCGGCTACACCTTC. As protein: CASSQVMSTGVGYTF.

This chain connects TRBV19 to TRBJ2-3; 7 bases line up with TRBD2. V trimming: 6 bases; J trimming: 2 bases; junction bases outside the gene matches: 5. CDR1 and CDR2 from the germline V gene are LNHDA and SQIVND (reference sequence). CDR3 size: 14 residues. The DNA for the CDR3 is TGTGCCAGTAGACTAGCGAGGACCACAGATACGCAGTATTTT. Translation: CASRLARTTDTQYF.

The chain links TRBV11-2 to TRBJ2-6; D remains ambiguous. This CDR3 has 17 amino acids. From germline, CDR1 is SGHAT and CDR2 FQNNGV. V was pared by 5 bases and J by 0 bases, with 14 bases between. CDR3 sequence: CASSTRFLLSGANVLTF. The CDR3 nucleotides read TGTGCCAGCAGCACCCGGTTCCTACTCTCTGGGGCCAACGTCCTGACTTTC.

This sequence joins TRBV3-1 (or the pseudogene TRBV3-2) and TRBJ2-7; D gene unclear. V shed 4 bases and J shed 3 bases, with 4 bases lying between them. This CDR3 has 11 amino acids. Germline CDR1 is LGHDT and CDR2 is YNNKEL (reference sequence). This CDR3 is CASSRGYEQYF. CDR3 sequence (DNA): TGTGCCAGCAGCCGGGGCTACGAGCAGTACTTC.

This rearrangement joins TRBV13 to TRBJ2-2, with 14 bases aligning to TRBD2. Losses at the gene ends were 5 bases for V and 4 bases for J; bases not matched to a gene: 9. Looked up from germline, CDR1 is PRHDT and CDR2 is FYEKMQ (reference sequence). The CDR3 totals 18 residues. This chain's CDR3 is CASSPGLAGAGGTGELFF. The CDR3 nucleotides read TGTGCCAGCAGCCCGGGACTAGCGGGAGCCGGCGGCACCGGGGAGCTGTTTTTT.

This sequence joins TRBV7-8 and TRBJ2-7; 12 bases map to TRBD1. The V and J ends lost 5 bases and 3 bases, in that order; junction bases with no gene match: 11. This CDR3 contains 17 residues. Germline V lookup: CDR1 SGHVS, CDR2 FQNEAQ. The CDR3 DNA sequence: TGTGCCAGCAGCCCGGGGACAGGGGGCGCTTGGAGCTACGAGCAGTACTTC. It translates to CASSPGTGGAWSYEQYF.

The chain couples TRBV13 to TRBJ2-7; 9 bases map to TRBD1. The germline V gene has CDR1 PRHDT and CDR2 FYEKMQ (reference sequence). J lost 6 bases, V lost 5 bases, and 8 bases had no gene match. CDR3 size: 14 residues. CDR3 bases: TGTGCCAGCAGCACCGGGACAGGGAGGGGCGAGCAGTACTTC. Its translation: CASSTGTGRGEQYF.

This chain joins TRBV24-1 and TRBJ1-5; 7 nucleotides line up with TRBD1. The CDR3 length is 16 residues. V shed 4 bases and J 5 bases; nucleotides not matched to a gene: 10. Germline CDR1 is KGHDR and CDR2 is SFDVKD. The CDR3 reads CATSDSRQGPDQPQHF. The DNA for the CDR3 is TGTGCCACCAGTGACTCTCGACAGGGCCCCGATCAGCCCCAGCATTTT.